This T cell receptor beta chain was sequenced in a study of vaccination effects on CD4 cells after COVID-19. Antigen-specific CD4+ T cell clonotypes were called by their expansion after viral peptide-pool culture in ViraFEST. Following culture for under 12 days, CD4+ T cells were isolated. This person caught SARS-CoV-2 sometime from March to December 2020, and PCR testing confirmed the infection. They grew some 2 million PBMC in each well, adding 10 IU/ml IL-2 and approximately 10 ug/ml peptides. Each culture had half its medium swapped for IL-2 medium on days 3 and 7. Study-wide results and limits: Marked clonal contraction was seen in infection- and vaccine-induced clones late after vaccination. Post-vaccine spike-reactive clones in convalescents were mainly new vaccine-induced clones.

As for this clone: What it binds is not known.

The CDR3 runs 17 residues. Germline assignment: CDR1 KGHSH and CDR2 LQKENI. V was cut by 0 bases and J by 7 bases, with 18 bases left in between. Measured with immunoSEQ multiplex PCR; TCRdb has only the in-frame clones, and not every one. The repertoire holds nearly 45,000 clones, with around 74% as singletons. The TCR was taken from a human donor who had a prior SARS-CoV-2 infection. Sequenced here: CD4+ T cells from PBMCs cultured with a peptide pool, sampled before COVID-19 vaccination. The chain employs TRBV18 and TRBJ1-4; D is perhaps TRBD1 (5 bases). The CDR3 DNA reads TGTGCCAGCTCACCACCCGGCTGGGGGTCACGAAGTGAAAAACTGTTTTTT. It codes for CASSPPGWGSRSEKLFF. Full variable domain (missing parts from reference TRBV18 and TRBJ1-4): NAGVMQNPRHLVRRRGQEARLRCSPMKGHSHVYWYRQLPEEGLKFMVYLQKENIIDESGMPKERFSAEFPKEGPSILRIQQVVRGDSAAYFCASSPPGWGSRSEKLFFGSGTQLSVL.